This T cell receptor (beta chain) was obtained from a study of blood T cells in healthy people across ages. Study-level points and caveats: Across the age range, TCR beta diversity per million T cells fell in a roughly linear way. Both naive CD4+ cell counts and diversity were greater in long-lived donors than in aged donors.

Next came a second PCR, run for about 6 to 12 cycles, which used a sample-barcoded 5' primer along with a J-beta primer mix. TCRdb passed the 5' RACE reads through MiXCR, listing each CDR3 protein once. The data contain about 970,000 distinct CDR3 sequences, just over 50% of them singletons. With regard to this clonotype: Its specificity is unknown.

This CDR3 is 14 amino acids long. Germline-derived CDR1 and CDR2 are LGHNA and YNFKEQ. This receptor was obtained from a woman between 55 and 75 years old in good health. This rearrangement joins TRBV4-2 to TRBJ2-7; TRBD2 is a possible D gene (5 bases). Gene TRBJ2-5 matches the end of the DNA better, so the J call may be wrong. The source material was blood. The CDR3 DNA follows: TGTGCCAGCAGCCAAGGACGAGCGGAAGAGACCCAGTACTTC. Its protein is CASSQGRAEETQYF.